This TCR beta chain was recovered during a study of T cell responses to AZD1222 COVID-19 vaccine. Whole-study findings and limits: White British people made up most donors, females outnumbered males, and clonal diversity was possibly underestimated.

Sequencing used immunoSEQ multiplex PCR; TCRdb keeps in-frame clones, though not all of them. The sample shows around 150,000 clones, approximately 90% of them seen only once. For this clone: Its antigen is not identified.

V was trimmed by 3 bases and J by 3 bases, leaving 15 bases between them. The CDR3 spans 15 residues. Germline CDR1 is MNHEY and CDR2 is SMNVEV (reference sequence). This receptor was identified in an adult in good health. V is TRBV27 and J is TRBJ2-7; the D is unclear. This specimen was peripheral blood, taken on day 0 of AZD1222 vaccination. Here the CDR3 reads CASSFRTGPNYEQYF. The CDR3 DNA is TGTGCCAGCAGTTTCCGAACCGGACCGAACTACGAGCAGTACTTC.